The 3 T cell receptor beta chains reported below all come from one sample, sequenced in a study of CD8 T cells in Susac syndrome. Random hexamers primed reverse transcription of about 0.45 to 1 ug RNA. TCRdb reprocessed the immunoSEQ multiplex PCR reads with MiXCR, giving one entry per CDR3 protein. Of around 170,000 distinct CDR3 sequences in the sample, around 95% were seen once. The sequenced sample was CD8+ T cells from PBMCs. These receptors were obtained from a human donor with multiple sclerosis.

This sequence joins TRBV29-1 and TRBJ2-1, with D possibly being TRBD1 (6 bases). Between the trimmed V and J ends, which lost 7 bases and 5 bases, there was a span of 18 bases. CDR1 and CDR2 from the germline V gene are SQVTM and ANQGSEA. The CDR3 is 14 residues long. As DNA, the CDR3 is TGCAGCGCCTTATCTCAGGGGACGGACAATGAGCAGTTCTTC. Translation: CSALSQGTDNEQFF.

This sequence joins TRBV24-1 and TRBJ2-7; D ambiguous. This CDR3 is 14 amino acids long. CDR1 is KGHDR and CDR2 is SFDVKD in the germline V gene. Trimming removed 10 bases from V and 4 bases from J, with 19 bases in between. CDR3 region: CATLLASVWYEQYF. The CDR3, as DNA: TGTGCCACGCTATTAGCCTCCGTTTGGTACGAGCAGTACTTC.

V and J are TRBV10-3 and TRBJ2-7; D gene uncertain. The CDR3 sequence is 14 residues long. Germline CDR1 reads ENHRY; CDR2 reads SYGVKD. Trimming pared 10 bases from V and 3 bases from J, leaving 19 bases between. The chain's CDR3 is CATTPRPPNYEQYF. CDR3 DNA: TGTGCCACCACCCCCCGGCCACCCAACTACGAGCAGTACTTC.